Shown below are 3 T cell receptor beta chains from a single sample sequenced in a study of cytomegalovirus exposure and HLA in healthy donors. The PCR made use of 60 Vbeta and 13 Jbeta primers. Clones were read by immunoSEQ multiplex PCR, and TCRdb kept only the in-frame ones, dropping some. This sample has 150,000 to 200,000 clones, with 80% found just once. Sequenced sample: PBMCs. The receptors here all came from a girl aged 10 to 17 in good health and CMV-seropositive.

V is TRBV9 and J is TRBJ1-2, with a possible D match to TRBD1 (6 bases). The length of the CDR3 is 13 residues. Germline CDR1 and CDR2: SGDLS and YYNGEE. The V end lost 6 bases, the J end lost 6 bases, and 15 bases lay between the germline ends. For the CDR3, the DNA is TGTGCCAGCAACCGAGTTCCAGGGGATGGCTACACCTTC. Protein sequence: CASNRVPGDGYTF.

V gene TRBV19 combines with J gene TRBJ2-1; D is perhaps TRBD2 (6 bases). V lost 2 bases and J 6 bases, leaving 8 bases between the germline ends. Germline values: CDR1 LNHDA, CDR2 SQIVND (reference sequence). The CDR3 extends over 13 amino acids. CDR3 DNA sequence: TGTGCCAGTAGTATAACTAGCTCCAATGAGCAGTTCTTC. The encoded protein is CASSITSSNEQFF.

The rearrangement uses TRBV19 and TRBJ2-7; D might be TRBD2 (6 bases). This CDR3 is 15 amino acids long. Looked up from germline, CDR1 is LNHDA and CDR2 is SQIVND (reference sequence). Trimming removed 0 bases at V and 3 bases at J, with 12 bases between. This CDR3 reads CASSIDGGVGYEQYF. CDR3 nucleotides: TGTGCCAGTAGTATAGACGGGGGAGTGGGCTACGAGCAGTACTTC.